These 19 T cell receptor beta chains share one sample of origin, sequenced in a study of blood T cells in healthy people across ages. A J-beta primer mix and a sample-barcoded 5' primer were used in a second PCR of roughly 6 to 11 cycles. Using its own MiXCR run on the 5' RACE reads, TCRdb lists one record per CDR3 protein. The table records 1.5 million to 2 million distinct CDR3 sequences, just under 50% of them present only once. The sequencing input was blood. Receptor source: a woman aged 35 to 49 in good health.

The V call is TRBV20-1, the J call TRBJ2-1; D possibly corresponds to TRBD1 (6 bases). The germline V gene has CDR1 DFQATT and CDR2 SNEGSKA (reference sequence). The ends were cut back, 0 bases at V and 7 bases at J, with 16 bases in the middle. CDR3 length: 15 amino acids. CDR3 coding DNA: TGCAGTGCTAGAGATATTAGAGGGGGTCTTAATGAGCAGTTCTTC. It codes for CSARDIRGGLNEQFF.

For this clonotype: The junction departs from germline at one end; a sequencing error may be responsible. V and J are TRBV20-1 and TRBJ2-7; perhaps TRBD1 as D (5 bases). The CDR3 consists of 16 residues. Germline CDR1 is DFQATT and CDR2 is SNEGSKA (reference sequence). The CDR3 DNA follows: TGCAGTGCTAGGGCAAATGGGGCCAGGAGCTCCTACAAGCAGTACTTC. Residues: CSARANGARSSYKQYF.

The V and J genes are TRBV12-3 or TRBV12-4 and TRBJ2-5; D gene unclear. The tail of the sequence fits TRBJ2-7 better, so the J call may be wrong. There are 12 residues in the CDR3. CDR3 region: CASTRTRYEQYF. In DNA, the CDR3 is TGTGCCAGCACGCGGACGAGATACGAGCAGTACTTC.

V usage is TRBV3-1 and J usage is TRBJ1-2; D is perhaps TRBD1 (5 bases). V was clipped by 1 base and J by 5 bases, with 17 bases between them. Germline CDR1 and CDR2: LGHDT and YNNKEL (reference sequence). The CDR3 consists of 16 residues. Here the CDR3 DNA reads TGTGCCAGCAGCCAAGCCCCCGGGGCCGCGGGGTATGGCTACACCTTC. It codes for CASSQAPGAAGYGYTF.

The chain has TRBV4-2 and TRBJ1-1; 8 bases are a match to TRBD1. The CDR3 runs 18 residues. J lost 5 bases, V lost 4 bases, and 18 bases had no gene match. Germline assignment: CDR1 LGHNA and CDR2 YNFKEQ. This chain's CDR3 is CASSLERDRRPSDTEAFF. The CDR3, as DNA: TGTGCCAGCAGCCTAGAGCGGGACAGGAGACCCTCGGATACTGAAGCTTTCTTT.

V usage is TRBV27 and J usage is TRBJ2-7; tentatively, D is TRBD1 (6 bases). The CDR3 has 13 amino acids. V was trimmed by 5 bases and J by 5 bases, leaving 13 bases between them. Germline V gives CDR1 MNHEY, CDR2 SMNVEV (reference sequence). CDR3 region: CASSVTGHHEQYF. Written as DNA, the CDR3 is TGTGCCAGCAGTGTTACAGGGCACCACGAGCAGTACTTC.

The genes are TRBV18 and TRBJ2-6; perhaps TRBD1 as D (6 bases). This CDR3 spans 18 amino acids. V was cut by 6 bases and J by 4 bases, with 22 bases left in between. The germline V gene has CDR1 KGHSH and CDR2 LQKENI. CDR3 amino acids: CASSFSLLGTLGANVLTF. The CDR3 DNA reads as TGTGCCAGCTCCTTCAGCCTCCTCGGGACACTGGGGGCCAACGTCCTGACTTTC.

This rearrangement joins TRBV24-1 to TRBJ2-7; D is perhaps TRBD2 (5 bases). The CDR3 is 15 residues long. Germline lookup yields CDR1 KGHDR and CDR2 SFDVKD. Trimming left V 2 bases short and J 1 base short, with 11 bases between. CDR3 bases: TGTGCCACCAGTGATTCGAGGACTGTTTCCTACGAGCAGTACTTC. Translation gives CATSDSRTVSYEQYF.

This clonotype was counted only a few times. J is TRBJ2-3 and V is TRBV3-1; no reliable D call. V was clipped by 2 bases and J by 2 bases, with 17 bases between them. CDR3 size: 17 residues. Looked up from germline, CDR1 is LGHDT and CDR2 is YNNKEL (reference sequence). The CDR3 loop is CASSQPMGSRFTDTQYF. In DNA form, the CDR3 reads TGTGCCAGCAGCCAACCGATGGGTAGCCGGTTCACAGATACGCAGTATTTT.

Points on this clonotype: At one of its ends the junction is not consistent with the germline gene, which may arise from a read error. The V and J genes are TRBV28 and TRBJ1-2; D gene unclear. Germline CDR1 reads MDHEN; CDR2 reads SYDVKM. CDR3 size: 14 residues. CDR3 sequence reads: CASSPVRANYGSTF. As DNA, the CDR3 is TGTGCCAGCAGCCCGGTCAGAGCTAACTATGGCTCCACCTTC.

This clonotype was recorded a few times. Compared with germline, one end of the junction differs, possibly owing to a read error. The rearrangement joins TRBV28 to TRBJ2-7; D tentatively fits TRBD1 or TRBD2 (6 bases each). The CDR3 has 12 amino acids. Germline V CDR1 and CDR2: MDHEN, SYDVKM. The CDR3 region is CASSFGGYKQYF. The CDR3 nucleotides read TGTGCCAGCAGCTTCGGGGGCTACAAGCAGTACTTC. The full variable domain, its missing parts supplied by reference TRBV28 and TRBJ2-7, is DVKVTQSSRYLVKRTGEKVFLECVQDMDHENMFWYRQDPGLGLRLIYFSYDVKMKEKGDIPEGYSVSREKKERFSLILESASTNQTSMYLCASSFGGYKQYFGPGTRLTVT.

V and J are TRBV5-6 and TRBJ1-4; 8 nucleotides line up with TRBD1. The CDR3 length is 17 residues. Looked up from germline, CDR1 is SGHDT and CDR2 is YYEEEE. V gave up 0 bases and J gave up 3 bases; unmatched junction bases: 7. DNA for the CDR3: TGTGCCAGCAGCTTGGCCCAGGGGGCGAATCCTAATGAAAAACTGTTTTTT. It is translated as CASSLAQGANPNEKLFF.

The CDR3 region is CASTALTRDRGGYTF. The DNA for the CDR3 is TGTGCCAGTACCGCTCTTACCCGGGACAGGGGGGGCTACACCTTC. The chain joins TRBV12-3 or TRBV12-4 to TRBJ1-2; TRBD1 agrees at 11 bases. The CDR3 is 15 amino acids. V trimming: 9 bases; J trimming: 8 bases; junction bases outside the gene matches: 14.

The V and J genes are TRBV2 and TRBJ2-5; the D is unclear. Germline values: CDR1 SNHLY, CDR2 FYNNEI. CDR3 length: 14 amino acids. Deletions cut 1 base from V and 5 bases from J, with 11 bases between. CDR3 region: CASSEDPRRETQYF. In DNA, the CDR3 is TGTGCCAGCAGTGAAGACCCTAGAAGGGAGACCCAGTACTTC.

In its sample, this clonotype was seen a few times. The chain has TRBV4-3 and TRBJ2-5, with D perhaps matching TRBD2 (6 bases). The length of the CDR3 is 16 residues. Germline loops: CDR1 LGHNA, CDR2 YSLEER. V dropped 0 bases and J dropped 5 bases, with 16 bases sitting between them. CDR3 residues: CASSQDFGGYDETQYF. CDR3 DNA sequence: TGCGCCAGCAGCCAAGATTTTGGGGGGTACGATGAGACCCAGTACTTC.

This clonotype has only a few counts. The chain carries TRBV5-1 and TRBJ2-7; D is unclear. Trimming pared 4 bases from V and 3 bases from J, leaving 11 bases between. CDR1 SGHRS and CDR2 YFSETQ come from the germline V gene. The CDR3 totals 13 residues. This chain's CDR3 is CASSEPQIYEQYF. In DNA, the CDR3 is TGCGCCAGCAGCGAGCCCCAGATCTACGAGCAGTACTTC.

The V call is TRBV28, the J call TRBJ2-7; no reliable D call. The germline V gene encodes CDR1 MDHEN and CDR2 SYDVKM. V dropped 4 bases and J dropped 5 bases, with 15 bases sitting between them. The CDR3 length is 14 residues. CDR3 bases: TGTGCCAGCAGTTCCTCCGGACCCTGGGACGAGCAGTACTTC. This encodes CASSSSGPWDEQYF.

V usage is TRBV6-2 or TRBV6-3 and J usage is TRBJ2-1; 7 bases match TRBD2. Germline V gene lookup returns CDR1 MNHEY and CDR2 SVGEGT. J was trimmed by 10 bases and V by 7 bases; bases with no gene match: 10. The CDR3 consists of 13 residues. The DNA for the CDR3 is TGTGCCAGCATAGGAGCGGGGCATGTGGAGCAGTTCTTC. This gives the protein CASIGAGHVEQFF.

This clonotype was observed a few times. This chain joins TRBV7-2 and TRBJ2-7, with D maybe TRBD2 (5 bases). This CDR3 comprises 14 residues. V was clipped by 5 bases and J by 3 bases, with 14 bases between them. Germline-derived CDR1 and CDR2 are SGHTA and FQGNSA. The CDR3 loop is CASSLSTGNYEQYF. The DNA for the CDR3 is TGTGCCAGCAGCCTATCTACGGGGAACTACGAGCAGTACTTC.